The rows below give T cell receptor beta chains drawn from one sample of a study of cytomegalovirus exposure and HLA in healthy donors. Sequencing used immunoSEQ multiplex PCR; TCRdb keeps in-frame clones, though not all of them. The table records 100,000 or so clones, less than 90% of them present only once. The sequenced sample consisted of PBMCs. The receptor source for this set is a man aged 35 to 55 in good health and CMV-seronegative. CDR3s include the opening cysteine and the closing phenylalanine or tryptophan. The D gene is left open where the match is weak. Some rows have no size entry. The others give once, few or many, or a class for an expanded clone.

clone_size	v_call	d_call	j_call	cdr3_aa	cdr3_nt
-	TRBV5-1	TRBD1	TRBJ2-7	CASSADRAILEQYF	TGCGCCAGCAGCGCGGACAGGGCAATCCTCGAGCAGTACTTC
-	TRBV6-5	-	TRBJ2-7	CASSSPYYEQYF	TGTGCCAGCAGTTCCCCCTACTACGAGCAGTACTTC
-	TRBV7-6	-	TRBJ2-7	CASSPGGGGYEQYF	TGTGCCAGCAGCCCCGGGGGAGGGGGCTACGAGCAGTACTTC
-	TRBV6-1	-	TRBJ1-1	CASSHGGMYTEAFF	TGTGCCAGCAGCCACGGGGGTATGTACACTGAAGCTTTCTTT
few	TRBV21-1	-	TRBJ2-3	CATTDTQYF	TGTGCCACGACAGATACGCAGTATTTT
-	TRBV4-1	-	TRBJ1-6	CASSRLSAVVNSPLHF	TGCGCCAGCAGCCGTCTCTCGGCGGTCGTAAATTCACCCCTCCACTTT
-	TRBV6-5	-	TRBJ2-7	CASSWTGGFYEQYF	TGTGCCAGCAGTTGGACTGGAGGGTTTTACGAGCAGTACTTC
-	TRBV7-6	-	TRBJ2-2	CASSHRQGRGTGELFF	TGTGCCAGCAGCCATCGACAGGGGAGGGGCACCGGGGAGCTGTTTTTT
-	TRBV2	TRBD2	TRBJ2-1	CASSLTSGGPNEQFF	TGTGCCAGCAGCCTAACTAGCGGGGGGCCTAATGAGCAGTTCTTC
-	TRBV18	-	TRBJ1-1	CASSPPSNTEAFF	TGTGCCAGCTCACCACCTAGCAACACTGAAGCTTTCTTT
-	TRBV5-4	-	TRBJ1-2	CASSFSGDYGYTF	TGTGCCAGCAGCTTCTCCGGGGACTATGGCTACACCTTC
-	TRBV5-6	-	TRBJ2-3	CASSPHTRPFTDTQYF	TGTGCCAGCAGCCCCCACACCCGCCCCTTCACAGATACGCAGTATTTT
-	TRBV6-4	-	TRBJ2-1	CASSRTQADYNEQFF	TGTGCCAGCAGCCGGACTCAGGCAGATTACAATGAGCAGTTCTTC
-	TRBV18	TRBD1	TRBJ2-5	CASSPKSPGQGVETQYF	TGTGCCAGCTCACCCAAAAGTCCGGGACAGGGGGTAGAGACCCAGTACTTC
-	TRBV5-1	-	TRBJ1-3	CASSVGVSGNTIYF	TGCGCCAGCAGCGTAGGGGTCTCTGGAAACACCATATATTTT
-	TRBV21-1	-	TRBJ2-2	CASSDMTGPQPGELFF	TGTGCCAGCAGCGACATGACAGGGCCCCAGCCCGGGGAGCTGTTTTTT
-	TRBV10-2	-	TRBJ1-5	CASRNAGNNQPQHF	TGCGCCAGCAGGAACGCCGGGAACAATCAGCCCCAGCATTTT
few	TRBV11-2	-	TRBJ1-1	CASSPTSGKGTEAFF	TGTGCCAGCAGCCCTACCTCGGGGAAGGGCACTGAAGCTTTCTTT
-	TRBV5-1	-	TRBJ1-4	CASSWTATNEKLFF	TGCGCCAGCAGCTGGACAGCGACTAATGAAAAACTGTTTTTT
-	TRBV7-6	-	TRBJ1-1	CASSLGNQGSVNTEAFF	TGTGCCAGCAGCTTAGGAAACCAGGGGTCGGTGAACACTGAAGCTTTCTTT
-	TRBV4-1	TRBD2	TRBJ2-5	CASSPGLAGGLETQYF	TGCGCCAGCAGCCCAGGACTAGCGGGGGGGCTTGAGACCCAGTACTTC
-	TRBV6-5	TRBD2	TRBJ2-2	CASRGTSGYTGELFF	TGTGCCAGCAGAGGGACTAGCGGATACACCGGGGAGCTGTTTTTT
-	TRBV18	TRBD1	TRBJ1-3	CASSPTGGALLSGNTIYF	TGTGCCAGCTCCCCGACAGGGGGTGCCTTACTTTCTGGAAACACCATATATTTT
-	TRBV29-1	-	TRBJ1-1	CSVHQGWDTEAFF	TGCAGCGTCCACCAGGGATGGGACACTGAAGCTTTCTTT
-	TRBV12-5	TRBD2	TRBJ2-1	CASGLVRASGGVTYNEQFF	TGTGCTAGTGGTTTGGTAAGGGCTAGCGGGGGGGTAACCTACAATGAGCAGTTCTTC
-	TRBV6-5	TRBD1	TRBJ1-1	CASSPGLGGGTEAFF	TGTGCCAGCAGCCCTGGCTTAGGGGGCGGAACTGAAGCTTTCTTT
-	TRBV9	TRBD2	TRBJ2-1	CASSGTSGRYNEQFF	TGTGCCAGCAGCGGTACTAGCGGTCGCTACAATGAGCAGTTCTTC
-	TRBV11-2	TRBD2	TRBJ2-1	CASSQRGGPYNEQFF	TGTGCCAGCAGCCAGCGGGGGGGCCCCTACAATGAGCAGTTCTTC
-	TRBV5-1	TRBD1	TRBJ2-2	CASSLGGTANTGELFF	TGCGCCAGCAGCTTGGGGGGGACAGCGAACACCGGGGAGCTGTTTTTT
once	TRBV6-1	-	TRBJ2-7	CASSDNEQYF	TGTGCCAGCAGTGATAACGAGCAGTACTTC
-	TRBV2	-	TRBJ1-2	CASSEGGIDYGYTF	TGTGCCAGCAGTGAGGGAGGGATAGACTATGGCTACACCTTC
few	TRBV5-1	-	TRBJ2-1	CASSLAPDNEQFF	TGCGCCAGCAGCTTGGCTCCGGACAATGAGCAGTTCTTC
-	TRBV5-1	-	TRBJ1-1	CAGSFSDLNTEAFF	TGCGCCGGCAGCTTCAGTGATCTGAACACTGAAGCTTTCTTT
-	TRBV4-1	TRBD2	TRBJ2-2	CASSQDASGGLNTGELFF	TGCGCCAGCAGCCAAGATGCTAGCGGGGGCCTGAACACCGGGGAGCTGTTTTTT
few	TRBV19	-	TRBJ1-1	CASSIKGYTEAFF	TGTGCCAGTAGTATAAAGGGGTACACTGAAGCTTTCTTT
few	TRBV2	TRBD2	TRBJ2-2	CASSVSGGEYGELFF	TGTGCCAGCAGCGTTAGCGGGGGGGAATACGGGGAGCTGTTTTTT
-	TRBV7-2	-	TRBJ2-5	CASSDPSILQETQYF	TGTGCCAGCAGCGACCCTTCAATACTACAAGAGACCCAGTACTTC
few	TRBV30	TRBD1	TRBJ2-7	CAWATGTGGREQYF	TGTGCCTGGGCCACCGGGACAGGGGGCCGCGAGCAGTACTTC
-	TRBV14	TRBD1	TRBJ2-1	CASSQRTGVVAEQFF	TGTGCCAGCAGCCAAAGGACAGGGGTTGTTGCTGAGCAGTTCTTC
once	TRBV6-1	-	TRBJ1-2	CASSEASGAYYGYTF	TGTGCCAGCAGTGAAGCGTCAGGGGCGTACTATGGCTACACCTTC
-	TRBV29-1	-	TRBJ2-7	CSAGGAQESYEQYF	TGCAGCGCAGGAGGAGCCCAGGAGTCCTACGAGCAGTACTTC
-	TRBV19	TRBD1	TRBJ2-7	CASSIRGQANYEQYF	TGTGCCAGTAGTATCCGGGGACAGGCAAACTACGAGCAGTACTTC
-	TRBV7-9	TRBD1	TRBJ2-7	CASSLGTGWAEQYF	TGTGCCAGCAGCCTGGGGACAGGGTGGGCCGAGCAGTACTTC
-	TRBV7-8	TRBD2	TRBJ2-3	CASSSPTSGPASTDTQYF	TGTGCCAGCAGCTCGCCTACTAGCGGGCCAGCTAGCACAGATACGCAGTATTTT
-	TRBV6-6	TRBD2	TRBJ2-1	CASSYSSGGFF	TGTGCCAGCAGTTACTCGAGCGGGGGGTTCTTC
once	TRBV10-3	TRBD1	TRBJ1-4	CAISGGQGEVSNEKLFF	TGTGCCATCAGTGGTGGACAGGGGGAAGTATCTAATGAAAAACTGTTTTTT
-	TRBV20-1	-	TRBJ1-3	CSVDRRNTIYF	TGCAGTGTGGACAGACGAAACACCATATATTTT
few	TRBV6-6	-	TRBJ1-5	CASSYSTGGDQPQHF	TGTGCCAGCAGTTACTCGACGGGGGGGGATCAGCCCCAGCATTTT